The 18 T cell receptor beta chains below come from one sample, sequenced in a study of blood T cells in healthy people across ages. Through a sample-barcoded 5' primer and a J-beta primer mix, a second PCR was run for roughly 7 to 11 cycles. TCRdb passed the 5' RACE reads through MiXCR, listing each CDR3 protein once. The sample shows 700,000 or so distinct CDR3 sequences, 20% to 25% of them seen only once. Source material: blood. These receptors were taken from a man between 70 and 80 years old in good health.

This clonotype was observed a handful of times. This chain connects TRBV20-1 to TRBJ2-3; D gene uncertain. This CDR3 contains 13 residues. Germline CDR1 and CDR2: DFQATT and SNEGSKA (reference sequence). Trimming removed 1 base at V and 4 bases at J, with 9 bases between. The CDR3 region is CSARVSSPDTQYF. Written as DNA, the CDR3 is TGCAGTGCTAGAGTTTCGAGTCCAGATACGCAGTATTTT.

The chain is built from TRBV6-5 and TRBJ2-5, with D unclear. The V gene lost 3 bases and the J gene lost 2 bases, with 10 bases spanning the gap. The CDR3 extends over 14 amino acids. In germline, CDR1 is MNHEY, CDR2 SVGAGI. CDR3 coding DNA: TGTGCCAGCAGTTATTTGGCGTTGCAAGAGACCCAGTACTTC. This sequence encodes CASSYLALQETQYF.

The V call is TRBV28, the J call TRBJ1-4, with 7 bases fitting TRBD1. This CDR3 is built from 14 residues. Trimming took 3 bases from V and 7 from J; bases not matched to a gene: 5. CDR1 MDHEN and CDR2 SYDVKM come from the germline V gene. This CDR3 reads CASSFDRALEKLFF. For the CDR3, the DNA is TGTGCCAGCAGTTTCGACAGGGCCCTTGAAAAACTGTTTTTT.

There are a few counts of this clonotype. The gene calls are TRBV28 and TRBJ2-5; weak D call: TRBD2 (6 bases). The J call may be faulty, since TRBJ2-7 better matches the DNA end. Germline lookup yields CDR1 MDHEN and CDR2 SYDVKM. The length of the CDR3 is 15 residues. CDR3 nucleotide sequence: TGTGCCAGCAGTTTGCGGGGAGCAGGATCCTACGAGCAGTACTTC. As protein: CASSLRGAGSYEQYF.

The chain links TRBV25-1 to TRBJ1-2; maybe TRBD1 (5 bases). CDR3 length: 13 amino acids. The V and J ends lost 4 bases and 4 bases respectively, with 10 bases between them. Germline CDR1 reads MGHDK; CDR2 reads SYGVNS. The CDR3 DNA reads TGTGCCAGCAGTGGGGCAGGGCTCTATGGCTACACCTTC. This sequence encodes CASSGAGLYGYTF.

This clonotype was found a few times. This chain connects TRBV27 to TRBJ1-2; 8 nucleotides agree with TRBD1. The CDR3 length is 15 residues. Germline V gene data show CDR1 as MNHEY and CDR2 as SMNVEV (reference sequence). The V gene end was trimmed by 3 bases and the J gene end by 6 bases; junction bases not matched to a gene: 9. As DNA, the CDR3 is TGTGCCAGCAGTTTCGCCAGGGGGCTCGGGGATGGCTACACCTTC. It is translated as CASSFARGLGDGYTF.

This clonotype has a handful of counts. The J gene is TRBJ2-7, the V gene TRBV11-2; the D gene could be TRBD1 or TRBD2 (5 bases each). The CDR3 sequence is 15 residues long. V gave up 0 bases and J gave up 4 bases, with 13 bases separating them. Germline V CDR1 and CDR2: SGHAT, FQNNGV. The CDR3 sequence: CASSLEGVGGYEQYF. The CDR3 bases are TGTGCCAGCAGCTTAGAGGGGGTTGGTGGATACGAGCAGTACTTC.

This rearrangement joins TRBV29-1 to TRBJ2-7, with D unclear. Trimming removed 5 bases at V and 2 bases at J, with 4 bases between. CDR1 and CDR2 from the germline V gene are SQVTM and ANQGSEA. CDR3 length: 10 residues. The CDR3 is CSVMTYEQYF. CDR3 DNA sequence: TGCAGCGTTATGACCTACGAGCAGTACTTC.

The chain is built from TRBV6-5 and TRBJ1-1, with 8 nucleotides matching TRBD1. The CDR3 is 16 residues long. Losses at the gene ends were 6 bases for V and 1 base for J; bases not matched to a gene: 10. Per germline, CDR1 MNHEY and CDR2 SVGAGI. Written as DNA, the CDR3 is TGTGCCAGCAGATGGGGCAGGGGGCCTGGGAACACTGAAGCTTTCTTT. Its protein product is CASRWGRGPGNTEAFF.

This chain links TRBV12-3 or TRBV12-4 with TRBJ1-1; 7 bases are a match to TRBD1. V was clipped by 5 bases and J by 3 bases; unmatched bases: 6. The CDR3 has 14 residues. The CDR3 DNA sequence: TGTGCCAGCAGTGTACAGGGGTTTCACACTGAAGCTTTCTTT. This encodes CASSVQGFHTEAFF.

The V call is TRBV3-1, the J call TRBJ2-1; D unresolved. The germline V gene has CDR1 LGHDT and CDR2 YNNKEL (reference sequence). The CDR3 spans 16 residues. Trimming left V 0 bases short and J 1 base short, with 10 bases between. This CDR3 is CASSQDTVRSYNEQFF. CDR3 nucleotides: TGTGCCAGCAGCCAAGATACAGTCAGGTCCTACAATGAGCAGTTCTTC.

This clonotype showed up just a few times. V and J are TRBV3-1 and TRBJ2-3, with D perhaps being TRBD1 or TRBD2 (5 bases each). V was cut by 0 bases and J by 5 bases, with 15 bases left in between. The length of the CDR3 is 16 residues. Germline CDR1 is LGHDT and CDR2 is YNNKEL (reference sequence). The CDR3 sequence: CASSQDNRPGRDTQYF. DNA for the CDR3: TGTGCCAGCAGCCAAGATAATCGCCCGGGGCGAGATACGCAGTATTTT.

V gene TRBV4-1 combines with J gene TRBJ2-3, with 8 positions matching TRBD1. Germline CDR1 reads MGHRA; CDR2 reads YSYEKL. This CDR3 has 17 residues. V trimming: 5 bases; J trimming: 0 bases; junction bases outside the gene matches: 10. The CDR3 DNA is TGCGCCAGCAGCTCTCATGGGACAGGCTCTAGCACAGATACGCAGTATTTT. Protein sequence: CASSSHGTGSSTDTQYF.

This clonotype was seen a few times. The chain couples TRBV5-1 to TRBJ2-5, with 7 nucleotides matching TRBD2. Germline loops: CDR1 SGHRS, CDR2 YFSETQ. The CDR3 is made up of 15 amino acids. V shed 3 bases, J shed 5 bases, and the junction held 10 bases outside the gene matches. Here the CDR3 reads CASSSLWGGSETQYF. In nucleotides, the CDR3 is TGCGCCAGCAGCTCCCTATGGGGGGGTAGCGAGACCCAGTACTTC.

This clonotype was observed a handful of times. This rearrangement joins TRBV9 to TRBJ2-5, with D possibly TRBD1 on 6 matching bases. This CDR3 is built from 15 residues. Trimming cost V 2 bases and J 4 bases, with 15 bases left between them. Germline assignment: CDR1 SGDLS and CDR2 YYNGEE. The CDR3, as DNA: TGTGCCAGCAGCGTCCCAGGGGTAGGGGGAGAGACCCAGTACTTC. It yields the protein CASSVPGVGGETQYF.

The chain employs TRBV9 and TRBJ2-3; no reliable D call. This CDR3 has 16 residues. The V gene's germline CDR1 is SGDLS and CDR2 YYNGEE. V dropped 0 bases and J dropped 5 bases, with 16 bases sitting between them. The CDR3: CASSVVDWRSRDTQYF. CDR3 in DNA: TGTGCCAGCAGCGTAGTTGACTGGCGTTCTAGAGATACGCAGTATTTT.

The gene calls are TRBV29-1 and TRBJ1-1, with TRBD1 matching over 7 bases. V lost 4 bases to trimming and J lost 6 bases; unmatched junction nucleotides: 8. The CDR3 has 13 amino acids. Germline-derived CDR1 and CDR2 are SQVTM and ANQGSEA. The CDR3 nucleotides are TGCAGCGTTGGTACAGGGGCATTCGCTGAAGCTTTCTTT. Translated: CSVGTGAFAEAFF.

This rearrangement joins TRBV7-9 to TRBJ2-1; 7 bases map to TRBD1. The CDR3 has 16 residues. The germline CDR1 and CDR2 sequences are SEHNR and FQNEAQ (reference sequence). V shed 2 bases, J shed 0 bases, and the junction held 4 bases outside the gene matches. As DNA, the CDR3 is TGTGCCAGCAGCTTAAGACAGGGCGTCTCCTACAATGAGCAGTTCTTC. Translation: CASSLRQGVSYNEQFF.